Presented here are 27 T cell receptor beta chains from one specimen sequenced in a study of cytomegalovirus exposure and HLA in healthy donors. Repertoires were generated with immunoSEQ multiplex PCR, while TCRdb's copy carries only in-frame clones and drops some. The sample gives 200,000 to 250,000 clones, less than 90% of which show up once; around 13% is in the top ten. Sequencing input: PBMCs. Receptors were obtained from a man aged 18 to 29 in good health and CMV-seropositive.

The chain links TRBV19 to TRBJ1-1, with 8 bases identical to TRBD1. This CDR3 contains 14 residues. J lost 6 bases, V lost 6 bases, and 9 bases had no gene match. Germline loops: CDR1 LNHDA, CDR2 SQIVND (reference sequence). CDR3 residues: CASRNRGDIAEAFF. CDR3 DNA sequence: TGTGCCAGTAGAAACAGGGGGGATATCGCTGAAGCTTTCTTT.

This chain connects TRBV13 to TRBJ1-1; a weak D match, TRBD1 (5 bases). CDR1 and CDR2 from the germline V gene are PRHDT and FYEKMQ (reference sequence). V lost 0 bases and J lost 4, with 9 bases in between. CDR3 length equals 14 residues. CDR3 sequence reads: CASSLGLGGTEAFF. In DNA, the CDR3 is TGTGCCAGCAGCTTAGGCCTGGGGGGCACTGAAGCTTTCTTT.

The chain is built from TRBV19 and TRBJ2-1; D is perhaps TRBD1 (6 bases). The germline CDR1 and CDR2 sequences are LNHDA and SQIVND (reference sequence). This CDR3 region has 15 residues. The germline V and J ends were trimmed by 7 bases and 6 bases, with 19 bases remaining between them. The CDR3 DNA follows: TGTGCCAGTACTTACCTTCCAGGGGCAGGCAATGAGCAGTTCTTC. Translation gives CASTYLPGAGNEQFF.

This rearrangement joins TRBV15 to TRBJ1-5, with D perhaps matching TRBD1 (6 bases). Trimming took off 3 bases at V and 4 bases at J, with 16 bases between the two ends. Germline V gene lookup returns CDR1 LNHNV and CDR2 YYDKDF (reference sequence). The CDR3 contains 16 residues. The CDR3 sequence is CATSRTGTLANQPQHF. The CDR3 DNA is TGTGCCACCAGCAGGACCGGGACACTTGCGAATCAGCCCCAGCATTTT.

The genes are TRBV27 and TRBJ1-2, with D unclear. Trimming pared 6 bases from V and 5 bases from J, leaving 13 bases between. The CDR3 spans 13 residues. The germline gives CDR1 MNHEY, CDR2 SMNVEV (reference sequence). Written as DNA, the CDR3 is TGTGCCAGCAGATATGGAGGGTTATATGGCTACACCTTC. Residues: CASRYGGLYGYTF.

The chain joins TRBV30 to TRBJ1-1; D gene unclear. Germline lookup yields CDR1 GTSNPN and CDR2 SVGIG (reference sequence). V was pared by 4 bases and J by 5 bases, with 14 bases between. The CDR3 extends over 13 amino acids. CDR3 sequence reads: CAWTREAVTEAFF. The CDR3 nucleotides read TGTGCCTGGACGAGGGAGGCTGTAACTGAAGCTTTCTTT. Complete variable domain (other parts from reference TRBV30 and TRBJ1-1): SQTIHQWPATLVQPVGSPLSLECTVEGTSNPNLYWYRQAAGRGLQLLFYSVGIGQISSEVPQNLSASRPQDRQFILSSKKLLLSDSGFYLCAWTREAVTEAFFGQGTRLTVV.

This chain uses TRBV12-5 with TRBJ1-1; D uncertain. In germline, CDR1 is LGHNT, CDR2 FRNRAP. The V end was cut by 6 bases, the J end by 2 bases, with 16 bases between. The CDR3 is 15 residues long. The chain's CDR3 is CASGPQRRTNTEAFF. CDR3 nucleotides: TGTGCTAGTGGCCCCCAAAGACGGACTAACACTGAAGCTTTCTTT.

This chain connects TRBV4-2 to TRBJ2-5, with 11 positions matching TRBD2. The CDR3 extends over 17 amino acids. CDR1 and CDR2 from the germline V gene are LGHNA and YNFKEQ. The V segment lost 6 bases and the J segment 2 bases; nucleotides outside the gene matches: 11. The CDR3 DNA sequence: TGTGCCAGCAGTCAAAGAGCGGCTAGCGGGGGGCAAGAGACCCAGTACTTC. Translated, it gives CASSQRAASGGQETQYF.

This rearrangement joins TRBV5-1 to TRBJ2-5, with 12 nucleotides matching TRBD2. Trimming at V came to 4 bases and at J to 8 bases, leaving 9 bases not matched to a gene. The germline V gene has CDR1 SGHRS and CDR2 YFSETQ. The CDR3 sequence is 15 residues long. The CDR3 is CASSAGTSGSVTQYF. The CDR3 nucleotides read TGCGCCAGCAGCGCTGGGACTAGCGGGTCTGTAACCCAGTACTTC.

The V and J genes are TRBV28 and TRBJ1-1; maybe TRBD1 (6 bases). The CDR3 length is 14 residues. Germline lookup yields CDR1 MDHEN and CDR2 SYDVKM. V lost 5 bases, J lost 4 bases, and 14 bases lay in between. CDR3 protein: CASSRNREVTEAFF. CDR3 DNA: TGTGCCAGCAGTCGCAACAGGGAAGTCACTGAAGCTTTCTTT. Together with reference TRBV28 and TRBJ1-1, the CDR3 gives the full variable domain: DVKVTQSSRYLVKRTGEKVFLECVQDMDHENMFWYRQDPGLGLRLIYFSYDVKMKEKGDIPEGYSVSREKKERFSLILESASTNQTSMYLCASSRNREVTEAFFGQGTRLTVV.

This chain joins TRBV7-8 and TRBJ1-1, with TRBD1 matching 7 bases. This CDR3 is 15 amino acids long. Germline assignment: CDR1 SGHVS and CDR2 FQNEAQ. Trimming took 8 bases from V and 0 from J; bases not matched to a gene: 9. The CDR3 nucleotides read TGTGCCAGCCAGGGGGGGGGCGGTATGAACACTGAAGCTTTCTTT. Translation gives CASQGGGGMNTEAFF.

The chain couples TRBV18 to TRBJ1-5, with TRBD1 matching 9 bases. The V segment lost 5 bases and the J segment 3 bases; nucleotides outside the gene matches: 5. Germline CDR1 and CDR2: KGHSH and LQKENI. This CDR3 comprises 15 residues. Written as DNA, the CDR3 is TGTGCCAGCTCAATCGGGACAGGGTCCAATCAGCCCCAGCATTTT. Translated: CASSIGTGSNQPQHF. The whole variable domain, remainder taken from reference TRBV18 and TRBJ1-5, is NAGVMQNPRHLVRRRGQEARLRCSPMKGHSHVYWYRQLPEEGLKFMVYLQKENIIDESGMPKERFSAEFPKEGPSILRIQQVVRGDSAAYFCASSIGTGSNQPQHFGDGTRLSIL.

This sequence joins TRBV5-1 and TRBJ2-2; 7 bases line up with TRBD2. Germline values: CDR1 SGHRS, CDR2 YFSETQ. The trim removed 0 bases at V and 3 bases at J, leaving 11 bases unmatched. This CDR3 has 18 residues. In DNA, the CDR3 is TGCGCCAGCAGCTTGGCAGATCTACCGGGAGGTGACACCGGGGAGCTGTTTTTT. This gives the protein CASSLADLPGGDTGELFF. Full variable domain (missing parts from reference TRBV5-1 and TRBJ2-2): KAGVTQTPRYLIKTRGQQVTLSCSPISGHRSVSWYQQTPGQGLQFLFEYFSETQRNKGNFPGRFSGRQFSNSRSEMNVSTLELGDSALYLCASSLADLPGGDTGELFFGEGSRLTVL.

The chain uses TRBV19 and TRBJ1-1; D not certain. Germline loops: CDR1 LNHDA, CDR2 SQIVND (reference sequence). Trimming removed 5 bases from V and 0 bases from J, with 13 bases in between. The CDR3 runs to 15 residues. The CDR3 is CASSHHKFMNTEAFF. CDR3 DNA: TGTGCCAGTAGTCACCACAAGTTTATGAACACTGAAGCTTTCTTT. The entire variable domain, with the rest obtained from reference TRBV19 and TRBJ1-1, is as follows: DGGITQSPKYLFRKEGQNVTLSCEQNLNHDAMYWYRQDPGQGLRLIYYSQIVNDFQKGDIAEGYSVSREKKESFPLTVTSAQKNPTAFYLCASSHHKFMNTEAFFGQGTRLTVV.

The V gene is TRBV5-1, the J gene TRBJ1-4; unclear D gene. The germline CDR1 and CDR2 sequences are SGHRS and YFSETQ. The CDR3 sequence is 11 residues long. V was clipped by 0 bases and J by 12 bases, with 6 bases between them. CDR3 in DNA: TGCGCCAGCAGCTTGGCTGGAGAACTGTTTTTT. Its protein product is CASSLAGELFF.

The chain joins TRBV4-2 to TRBJ1-2, with TRBD1 matching 10 bases. Looked up from germline, CDR1 is LGHNA and CDR2 is YNFKEQ. This CDR3 spans 14 amino acids. The junction had 1 base not matched to a gene; V was cut back by 4 bases and J by 2 bases. In DNA form, the CDR3 reads TGTGCCAGCAGCCCGGGACAGGGGAACTATGGCTACACCTTC. Translated, it gives CASSPGQGNYGYTF.

The chain carries TRBV29-1 and TRBJ2-5; the D is unclear. This CDR3 is built from 10 residues. Per the germline V gene, CDR1 is SQVTM and CDR2 is ANQGSEA. V was trimmed by 4 bases and J by 10 bases, leaving 10 bases between them. The CDR3 is CSVVLGDQYF. The CDR3 DNA reads as TGCAGCGTTGTATTGGGTGACCAGTACTTC.

The chain recombines TRBV6-5 with TRBJ1-4; D unclear. V was pared by 6 bases and J by 0 bases, with 8 bases between. The CDR3 loop spans 14 amino acids. The germline V gene has CDR1 MNHEY and CDR2 SVGAGI. The CDR3 nucleotides are TGTGCCAGCAGCCCCCGATCAACTAATGAAAAACTGTTTTTT. Protein sequence: CASSPRSTNEKLFF.

V gene TRBV29-1 combines with J gene TRBJ1-2; no reliable D call. From germline, CDR1 is SQVTM and CDR2 ANQGSEA. Deletions cut 3 bases from V and 6 bases from J, with 20 bases between. The CDR3 consists of 15 residues. The CDR3 loop is CSVEAYAMALNGYTF. For the CDR3, the DNA is TGCAGCGTTGAGGCGTATGCTATGGCTTTGAATGGCTACACCTTC.

The chain recombines TRBV7-2 with TRBJ1-2, with a tentative D call TRBD1 (5 bases). The V gene's germline CDR1 is SGHTA and CDR2 FQGNSA. Trimming shortened V by 1 base and J by 7 bases, and 7 bases separated the two germline ends. There are 12 residues in the CDR3. Written as DNA, the CDR3 is TGTGCCAGCAGCTTAGAAAGGGGTGGCTACACCTTC. The encoded protein is CASSLERGGYTF.

V and J are TRBV5-6 and TRBJ1-2; TRBD1 is a possible D gene (5 bases). V gave up 0 bases and J gave up 4 bases, with 10 bases separating them. The CDR3 contains 14 residues. CDR1 is SGHDT and CDR2 is YYEEEE in the germline V gene. The CDR3 coding sequence is TGTGCCAGCAGCTTGGGACAGAATATCTATGGCTACACCTTC. Protein: CASSLGQNIYGYTF.

J is TRBJ1-5 and V is TRBV4-1; 7 nucleotides match TRBD1. The length of the CDR3 is 16 residues. V gave up 0 bases and J gave up 3 bases; unmatched junction bases: 5. CDR1 and CDR2 (germline): MGHRA, YSYEKL. The CDR3 here is CASSQDEGQLNQPQHF. The CDR3 DNA reads as TGCGCCAGCAGCCAAGATGAGGGACAGCTCAATCAGCCCCAGCATTTT.

The chain uses TRBV4-3 and TRBJ1-4; D not resolved. This CDR3 comprises 15 residues. The germline CDR1 and CDR2 sequences are LGHNA and YSLEER. With 0 bases removed from V and 8 bases from J, the gap between germline ends came to 13 bases. In DNA form, the CDR3 reads TGCGCCAGCAGCCAAGATGGAGGAGTCGGGGAAAAACTGTTTTTT. Its protein product is CASSQDGGVGEKLFF.

DNA of the CDR3: TGTGCCAGCAGCTTAGAGTTTGGGACAGGTGAAAACTATGGCTACACCTTC. It translates to CASSLEFGTGENYGYTF. The rearrangement links TRBV7-9 to TRBJ1-2; TRBD1 matches at 8 bases. V was clipped by 1 base and J by 2 bases; unmatched bases: 9. CDR3 length: 17 residues. From germline, CDR1 is SEHNR and CDR2 FQNEAQ (reference sequence).

This rearrangement joins TRBV5-6 to TRBJ2-5, with D tentatively TRBD2 (6 bases). The CDR3 has 15 residues. Germline loops: CDR1 SGHDT, CDR2 YYEEEE. The germline V and J ends were trimmed by 5 bases and 1 base, with 15 bases remaining between them. Written as DNA, the CDR3 is TGTGCCAGCAGTCGCCGGCCGGGGGTCCAAGAGACCCAGTACTTC. Translating gives CASSRRPGVQETQYF.

The gene calls are TRBV5-4 and TRBJ2-2; D uncertain. Germline lookup yields CDR1 SGHNT and CDR2 YYREEE (reference sequence). The CDR3 is 16 amino acids. Trimming stripped 4 bases from V and 3 bases from J, with 16 bases between. The CDR3, as DNA: TGTGCCAGCAGCCACTTATCCCCACGAGACACCGGGGAGCTGTTTTTT. The encoded protein is CASSHLSPRDTGELFF.

The gene calls are TRBV5-5 and TRBJ2-7; D remains ambiguous. Germline values: CDR1 SGHKS, CDR2 YYEKEE (reference sequence). V was pared by 2 bases and J by 0 bases, with 15 bases between. The CDR3 has 16 amino acids. CDR3 sequence: CASSLYPEGHSYEQYF. DNA for the CDR3: TGTGCCAGCAGCTTATACCCGGAAGGCCACTCCTACGAGCAGTACTTC.